The 3 T cell receptor beta chains given below trace back to one sample, sequenced in a study of OX40 agonist ivuxolimab in advanced cancers. Some clones are missing from TCRdb's copy, which holds only in-frame ones; the method was immunoSEQ multiplex PCR. The data hold about 45,000 clones, with more than 80% observed a single time. Sequencing used CD4+ or CD8+ T cells sorted from blood, obtained in a trial of the OX40 agonist ivuxolimab. Source of these receptors: an adult with an advanced solid tumor such as melanoma, head and neck, liver or kidney cancer.

The chain combines TRBV28 with TRBJ1-1; 8 bases line up with TRBD1. Germline lookup yields CDR1 MDHEN and CDR2 SYDVKM. V trimming: 5 bases; J trimming: 14 bases; junction bases outside the gene matches: 13. The CDR3 covers 13 residues. Here the CDR3 DNA reads TGTGCCAGCAGTCCCCTCCGGGACAGGTCTGCCTTCTTT. Its protein is CASSPLRDRSAFF.

This chain connects TRBV28 to TRBJ1-3, with D uncertain. Between the trimmed V and J ends, which lost 6 bases and 0 bases, there was a span of 15 bases. This CDR3 has 16 residues. The germline gives CDR1 MDHEN, CDR2 SYDVKM. In nucleotides, the CDR3 is TGTGCCAGCAGGACTTGGAGGGCCGGCTCTGGAAACACCATATATTTT. This gives the protein CASRTWRAGSGNTIYF.

The chain combines TRBV9 with TRBJ1-1; D remains unclear. CDR3 length: 14 amino acids. Looked up from germline, CDR1 is SGDLS and CDR2 is YYNGEE. Trimming took 0 bases from V and 0 from J, leaving 6 bases between them. The CDR3 reads CASSVDLLNTEAFF. In nucleotides, the CDR3 is TGTGCCAGCAGCGTAGATCTGTTGAACACTGAAGCTTTCTTT.